This T cell receptor beta chain was identified in a study of blood T cells in healthy people across ages. Study outcomes and limitations: Getting older went along with TCR beta diversity per million T cells dropping roughly linearly. Diversity estimates from one million T cells were considered underestimates.

A second PCR, run for roughly 7 to 12 cycles, used a sample-barcoded 5' primer plus a J-beta primer mix. Each CDR3 protein is one row after TCRdb ran MiXCR on the 5' RACE reads. The profile shows about 780,000 distinct CDR3 sequences, approximately 24% of them singletons. The CDR3 has 13 amino acids. Germline CDR1 reads MGHDK; CDR2 reads SYGVNS. Trimming took off 1 base at V and 9 bases at J, with 10 bases between the two ends. Note on this clonotype: Antigen unknown.

Those donating, healthy Caucasian individuals from Russia, were aged about 6 to 95. Another study also made use of these data, one on T cells of mothers and their children.

This TCR came from a boy aged 5-17 years in good health. The material sequenced was blood. The V gene is TRBV25-1, the J gene TRBJ2-1; D ambiguous. The CDR3 region has the DNA TGTGCCAGCAGTGAATTAGTCGTGGCTGAGCAGTTCTTC. Protein sequence: CASSELVVAEQFF.